Below, 5 T cell receptor beta chains from the same sample are listed, as sequenced in a study of vaccination and CD4 T cells after COVID-19 (dated by TCRdb to about 2022). For these TCRs, the target antigens are not known. The library was produced with PCR. The sequencer was an Illumina iSeq 100. DNA from cultured CD4+ T cells underwent TCR sequencing with the Oncomine TCR Beta short-read assay at the Johns Hopkins FTIC core. TCRdb redid the processing of the public reads, applying fastp at Q25 and MiXCR, and retained in-frame beta chains. Each CDR3 protein appears once, grouped with its most common genes and DNA. This sample gives over 15,000 distinct CDR3 sequences in total; 45% to 55% of them show up just once. The biggest ten clones account for 9% to 10% of the sample. The treatment or condition label here, explained by the study, means: approximately 9-day PBMC culture with coronavirus spike peptide pools or control peptides (ViraFEST assay).

Sequenced: CD4+ T cells from blood, cultured in vitro. Receptors originate from a human donor who had recovered from COVID-19.

The rearrangement joins TRBV6-5 to TRBJ2-2; tentative D call: TRBD1 (6 bases). CDR1 and CDR2 from the germline V gene are MNHEY and SVGAGI. This CDR3 is 16 amino acids long. The V end lost 2 bases, the J end lost 7 bases, and 17 bases lay between the germline ends. CDR3 sequence: CASSYESGRGRGELFF. The CDR3 bases are TGTGCCAGCAGTTACGAGAGTGGCAGGGGACGCGGGGAGCTGTTTTTT.

CDR3 residues: CASKLQDRGSTEAFF. The CDR3 nucleotides read TGCGCCAGCAAACTCCAGGACAGGGGGAGCACTGAAGCTTTCTTT. The chain joins TRBV5-1 to TRBJ1-1; 10 bases are shared with TRBD1. Losses at the gene ends were 6 bases for V and 4 bases for J; bases not matched to a gene: 9. The CDR3 has 15 residues. Germline assignment: CDR1 SGHRS and CDR2 YFSETQ.

The V gene is TRBV5-1, the J gene TRBJ1-2, with 9 bases lining up with TRBD1. V lost 1 base and J lost 8; bases outside the gene matches: 9. CDR1 is SGHRS and CDR2 is YFSETQ in the germline V gene. This CDR3 region has 15 residues. For the CDR3, the DNA is TGCGCCAGCAGCTTGACCGGGACAGGGACTCGAGGCTACACCTTC. Residues: CASSLTGTGTRGYTF.

This rearrangement joins TRBV11-1 to TRBJ2-7; D possibly corresponds to TRBD1 (6 bases). The CDR3 has 15 residues. V was cut by 5 bases and J by 8 bases, with 22 bases left in between. Germline V CDR1 and CDR2: SGHAT, FQDESV (reference sequence). CDR3 sequence: CASSEAYGQTSQQYF. DNA for the CDR3: TGTGCCAGCAGCGAAGCCTATGGACAGACCTCCCAGCAGTACTTC.

The rearrangement links TRBV27 to TRBJ1-5; 8 nucleotides match TRBD1. The CDR3 extends over 15 amino acids. V was pared by 6 bases and J by 7 bases, with 11 bases of the junction left unmatched. Germline CDR1 and CDR2: MNHEY and SMNVEV (reference sequence). CDR3 coding DNA: TGTGCCAGCAGCCCCACCCGGACAGGGCGGCAGCCCCAGCATTTT. Translated: CASSPTRTGRQPQHF.